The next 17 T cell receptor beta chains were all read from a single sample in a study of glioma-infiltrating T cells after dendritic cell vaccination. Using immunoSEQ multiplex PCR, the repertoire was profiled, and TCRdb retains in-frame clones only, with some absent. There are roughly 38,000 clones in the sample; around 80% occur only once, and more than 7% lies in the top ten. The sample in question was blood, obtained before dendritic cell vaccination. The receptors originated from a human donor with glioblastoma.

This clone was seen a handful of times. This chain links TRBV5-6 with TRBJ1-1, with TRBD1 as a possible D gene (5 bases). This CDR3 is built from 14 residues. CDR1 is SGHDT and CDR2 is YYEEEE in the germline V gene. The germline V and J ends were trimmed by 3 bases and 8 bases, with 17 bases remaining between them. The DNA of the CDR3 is TGTGCCAGCAGCTCTCGGGGCAGGGAGGGAGAAGCTTTCTTT. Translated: CASSSRGREGEAFF.

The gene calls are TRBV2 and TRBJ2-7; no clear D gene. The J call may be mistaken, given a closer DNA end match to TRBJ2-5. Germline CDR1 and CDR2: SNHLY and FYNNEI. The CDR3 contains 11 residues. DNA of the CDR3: TGTGCCAGCAGTAACAGTGAGACCCAGTACTTC. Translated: CASSNSETQYF.

In nucleotides, the CDR3 is TGTGCCAGCGGATCCACTCCCGACAGCGGAAACACCATATATTTT. Its translation: CASGSTPDSGNTIYF. The chain uses TRBV7-2 and TRBJ1-3; D is perhaps TRBD1 (5 bases). CDR1 and CDR2 from the germline V gene are SGHTA and FQGNSA. Trimming took 8 bases from V and 4 from J, leaving 18 bases between them. The CDR3 covers 15 residues.

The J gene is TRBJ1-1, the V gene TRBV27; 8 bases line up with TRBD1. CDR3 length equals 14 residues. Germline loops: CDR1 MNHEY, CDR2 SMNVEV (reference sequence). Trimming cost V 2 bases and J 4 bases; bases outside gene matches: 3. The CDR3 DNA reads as TGTGCCAGCAGTTTAGCCGGACAGGGCACTGAAGCTTTCTTT. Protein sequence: CASSLAGQGTEAFF.

As DNA, the CDR3 is TGTGCCAGCAGTTTAGTTGGGACAGGGAGTCTTCGGCAGCCCCAGCATTTT. It encodes CASSLVGTGSLRQPQHF. The genes are TRBV27 and TRBJ1-5, with 9 positions matching TRBD1. The CDR3 has 17 amino acids. Germline V lookup: CDR1 MNHEY, CDR2 SMNVEV (reference sequence). With V trimmed by 2 bases and J by 7 bases, 12 bases remained unmatched.

The CDR3 region is CASRPGTTRANVLTF. CDR3 nucleotides: TGTGCCAGTAGGCCCGGGACAACGAGGGCCAACGTCCTGACTTTC. The chain uses TRBV19 and TRBJ2-6, with a weak D call TRBD1 (6 bases). CDR3 length: 15 amino acids. The V end was cut by 6 bases, the J end by 5 bases, with 14 bases between. The germline V gene encodes CDR1 LNHDA and CDR2 SQIVND (reference sequence). Together with reference TRBV19 and TRBJ2-6, the CDR3 gives the full variable domain: DGGITQSPKYLFRKEGQNVTLSCEQNLNHDAMYWYRQDPGQGLRLIYYSQIVNDFQKGDIAEGYSVSREKKESFPLTVTSAQKNPTAFYLCASRPGTTRANVLTFGAGSRLTVL.

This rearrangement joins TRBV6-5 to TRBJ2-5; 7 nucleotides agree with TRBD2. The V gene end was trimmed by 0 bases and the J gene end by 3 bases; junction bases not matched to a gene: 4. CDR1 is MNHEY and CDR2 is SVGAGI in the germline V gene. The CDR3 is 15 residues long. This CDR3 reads CASSYSQAGKETQYF. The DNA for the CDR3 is TGTGCCAGCAGTTACTCGCAAGCGGGGAAAGAGACCCAGTACTTC.

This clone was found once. The chain's CDR3 is CATKDLGGLAEKLFF. CDR3 coding DNA: TGTGCCACCAAAGACCTAGGGGGCCTTGCAGAAAAACTGTTTTTT. The chain carries TRBV6-5 and TRBJ1-4; 7 nucleotides match TRBD1. Germline V lookup: CDR1 MNHEY, CDR2 SVGAGI. The V segment lost 10 bases and the J segment 8 bases; nucleotides outside the gene matches: 16. The CDR3 sequence is 15 residues long.

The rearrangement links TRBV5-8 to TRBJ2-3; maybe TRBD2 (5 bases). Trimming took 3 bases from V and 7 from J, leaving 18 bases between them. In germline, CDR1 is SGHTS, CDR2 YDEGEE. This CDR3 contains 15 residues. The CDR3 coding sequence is TGTGCCAGCAGCTCGGGCCCAGCGGCGCGAAATACGCAGTATTTT. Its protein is CASSSGPAARNTQYF.

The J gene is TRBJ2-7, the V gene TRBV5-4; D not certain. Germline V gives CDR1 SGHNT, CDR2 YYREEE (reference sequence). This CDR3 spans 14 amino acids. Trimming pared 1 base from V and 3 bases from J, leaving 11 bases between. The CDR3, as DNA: TGTGCCAGCAGCTTGTCCGACGGAGACTACGAGCAGTACTTC. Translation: CASSLSDGDYEQYF.

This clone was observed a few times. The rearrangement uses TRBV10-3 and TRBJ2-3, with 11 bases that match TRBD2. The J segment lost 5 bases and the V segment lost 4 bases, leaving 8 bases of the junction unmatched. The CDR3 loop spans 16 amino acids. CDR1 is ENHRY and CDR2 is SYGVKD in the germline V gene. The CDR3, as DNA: TGTGCCATCAGTGTTGTAGCGGGGGGGCCCATAGATACGCAGTATTTT. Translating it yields CAISVVAGGPIDTQYF.

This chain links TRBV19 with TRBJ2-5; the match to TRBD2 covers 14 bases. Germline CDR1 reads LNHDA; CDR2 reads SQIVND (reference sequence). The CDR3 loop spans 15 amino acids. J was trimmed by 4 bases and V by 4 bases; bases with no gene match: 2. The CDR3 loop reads CASSTTSGGGETQYF. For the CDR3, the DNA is TGTGCCAGTAGTACGACTAGCGGGGGGGGAGAGACCCAGTACTTC.

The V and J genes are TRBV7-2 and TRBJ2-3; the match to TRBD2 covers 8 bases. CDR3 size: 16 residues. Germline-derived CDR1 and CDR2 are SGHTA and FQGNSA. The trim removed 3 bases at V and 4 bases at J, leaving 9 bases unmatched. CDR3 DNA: TGTGCCAGCAGCTTCTCCGGTGGAGCGGGGGCAGATACGCAGTATTTT. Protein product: CASSFSGGAGADTQYF.

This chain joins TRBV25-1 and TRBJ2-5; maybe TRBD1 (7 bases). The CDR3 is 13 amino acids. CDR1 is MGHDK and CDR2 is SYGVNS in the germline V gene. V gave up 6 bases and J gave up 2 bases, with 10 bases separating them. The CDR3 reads CASRQGGQETQYF. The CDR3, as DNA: TGTGCCAGCAGGCAGGGGGGACAAGAGACCCAGTACTTC.

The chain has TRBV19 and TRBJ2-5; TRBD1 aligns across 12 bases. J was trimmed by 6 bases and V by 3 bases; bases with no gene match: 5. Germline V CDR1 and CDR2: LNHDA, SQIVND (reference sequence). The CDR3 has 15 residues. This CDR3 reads CASSIGTGGSQTQYF. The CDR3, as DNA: TGTGCCAGTAGTATTGGGACAGGGGGCTCACAGACCCAGTACTTC.

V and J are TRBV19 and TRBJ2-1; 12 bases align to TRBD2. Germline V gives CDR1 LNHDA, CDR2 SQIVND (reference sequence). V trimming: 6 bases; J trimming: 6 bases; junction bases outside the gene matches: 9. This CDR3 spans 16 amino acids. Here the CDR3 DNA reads TGTGCCAGTAGCCCTAGGACTAGCGGGGTCTCCAATGAGCAGTTCTTC. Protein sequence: CASSPRTSGVSNEQFF.

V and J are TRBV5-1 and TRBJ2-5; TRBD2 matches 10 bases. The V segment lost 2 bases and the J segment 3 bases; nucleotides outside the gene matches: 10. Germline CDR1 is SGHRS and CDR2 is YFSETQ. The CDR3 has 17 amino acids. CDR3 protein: CASSLSAGGPAEETQYF. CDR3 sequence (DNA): TGCGCCAGCAGCTTATCAGCGGGGGGGCCAGCAGAAGAGACCCAGTACTTC.